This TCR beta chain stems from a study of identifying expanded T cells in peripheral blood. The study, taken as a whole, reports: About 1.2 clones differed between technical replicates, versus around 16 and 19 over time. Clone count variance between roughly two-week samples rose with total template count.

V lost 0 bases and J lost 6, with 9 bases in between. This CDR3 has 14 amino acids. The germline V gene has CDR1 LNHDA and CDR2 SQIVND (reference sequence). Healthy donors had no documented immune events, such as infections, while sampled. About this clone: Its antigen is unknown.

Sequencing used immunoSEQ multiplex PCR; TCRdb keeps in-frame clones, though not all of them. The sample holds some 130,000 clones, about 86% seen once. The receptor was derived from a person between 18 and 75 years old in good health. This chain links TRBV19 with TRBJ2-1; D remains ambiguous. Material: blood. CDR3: CASSIDPVINEQFF. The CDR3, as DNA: TGTGCCAGTAGTATAGACCCGGTTATCAATGAGCAGTTCTTC. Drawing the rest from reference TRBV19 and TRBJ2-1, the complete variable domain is DGGITQSPKYLFRKEGQNVTLSCEQNLNHDAMYWYRQDPGQGLRLIYYSQIVNDFQKGDIAEGYSVSREKKESFPLTVTSAQKNPTAFYLCASSIDPVINEQFFGPGTRLTVL.